The source of this TCR beta chain is a study of spatial heterogeneity in lung cancer. Sample time point: sample taken at primary tumor resection. This clonotype is medium-sized by share. Its antigen remains unknown. TCRdb reanalysed the 5' RACE reads using MiXCR and keeps one entry per CDR3 protein. The sample holds approximately 6,000 distinct CDR3 sequences, roughly 15% seen once. The length of the CDR3 is 14 residues. V was pared by 2 bases and J by 9 bases, with 5 bases of the junction left unmatched. The germline V gene encodes CDR1 SNHLY and CDR2 FYNNEI. Study results and caveats: Tracking of tumor mutation counts was seen in expanded intratumoral alpha and beta TCR counts.

Sequencing used lung tumor tissue, obtained at surgery. The clonotype originates from a male donor with early-stage non-small cell lung cancer. This sequence joins TRBV2 and TRBJ2-1, with 9 bases fitting TRBD2. CDR3 bases: TGTGCCAGCAGTGAATCTAGCGGGACGGTTGAGCAGTTCTTC. Its translation is CASSESSGTVEQFF.